This TCR beta chain derives from a study of beta chain features in type 1 diabetes. Isolated RNA was reverse transcribed in full, so expressed TCRB transcripts were sequenced. Sequencing used immunoSEQ multiplex PCR; TCRdb keeps in-frame clones, though not all of them. Among almost 350,000 clones, about a tenth were seen once, and the ten largest hold less than 1.2%. About this clone: Its antigen is currently unknown.

The germline V gene has CDR1 KGHSH and CDR2 LQKENI. Trimming shortened V by 4 bases and J by 6 bases, and 19 bases separated the two germline ends. The CDR3 has 15 amino acids. Whole-study results and caveats: Moderate yet significant TCRB CDR3 shortening was seen in Type 1 diabetes patients in all four CD4+ subsets. Patients and controls would share equally any PCR tilt toward shorter templates. Among patients, naive, central memory and Treg TCRB repertoires appeared more similar than among healthy donors.

Blood was collected once per donor into heparin, averaging about 110 mL. The rearrangement links TRBV18 to TRBJ2-7, with D unresolved. Sample: central memory CD4+ T cells from blood. The TCR was taken from a man aged 25-40 years with type 1 diabetes. In DNA, the CDR3 is TGTGCCAGCTCACTGACCCCAGGATTCGAGTCCGAGCAGTACTTC. Translated: CASSLTPGFESEQYF.